This T cell receptor (beta chain) was identified in a study of blood T cells in healthy people across ages. V lost 4 bases, J lost 3 bases, and 8 bases stayed unmatched. CDR3 size: 15 residues. Germline assignment: CDR1 SGHTA and CDR2 FQGNSA. Notes on this clonotype: Its antigen is not identified.

Study outcomes and limitations: Because sorting was not performed, PBMCs prevented conclusive naive versus antigen-experienced comparison.

A sample-barcoded 5' primer and a J-beta primer mix were used in a second PCR of roughly 7 to 12 cycles. TCRdb independently ran MiXCR on the 5' RACE reads; one entry per CDR3 protein. Of hundreds of thousands of distinct CDR3 sequences in the sample, approximately 50% were seen once. Each sample gave at least 6.5 million isolated PBMCs. Sequencing used blood. The chain has TRBV7-2 and TRBJ2-5; 7 bases agree with TRBD1. The origin of this receptor is a man aged 60 to 75 in good health. The CDR3 sequence: CASSSHLGTEETQYF. The CDR3, as DNA: TGTGCCAGCAGCTCTCACCTGGGGACAGAAGAGACCCAGTACTTC. The full variable domain, completed using reference TRBV7-2 and TRBJ2-5, is GAGVSQSPSNKVTEKGKDVELRCDPISGHTALYWYRQSLGQGLEFLIYFQGNSAPDKSGLPSDRFSAERTGGSVSTLTIQRTQQEDSAVYLCASSSHLGTEETQYFGPGTRLLVL.